Listed here is a single TCR beta chain. This sample was taken from a study of blood T cell repertoires in COVID-19. Background on the study: Specimens from acute and convalescent COVID-19 originated in the United States, Italy and Spain. T cells, B-cell-depleted T cells, or PBMCs provided the cDNA or gDNA that served as material.

This CDR3 spans 13 amino acids. V lost 2 bases and J lost 9, with 11 bases in between. In germline, CDR1 is MNHEY, CDR2 SVGAGI. Original processing methods: Reference gene primer amplification yielded estimated nucleated cell counts. Sequencing was performed with immunoSEQ multiplex PCR; in TCRdb, only in-frame clones are kept and a portion is missing. V and J calls and clone size are those listed in that table; D and trimming were worked out from the DNA. The data show 110,000 or so clones, 70% to 90% seen once. Sequences were obtained from peripheral blood. This sequence was found in a man aged 35 to 55 with acute or convalescent COVID-19. The V call is TRBV6-5, the J call TRBJ1-5; weak D call: TRBD1 (6 bases). The CDR3 DNA reads as TGTGCCAGCAGTTACGGGGAAGGGGGGCCCCAGCATTTT. Translating gives CASSYGEGGPQHF.